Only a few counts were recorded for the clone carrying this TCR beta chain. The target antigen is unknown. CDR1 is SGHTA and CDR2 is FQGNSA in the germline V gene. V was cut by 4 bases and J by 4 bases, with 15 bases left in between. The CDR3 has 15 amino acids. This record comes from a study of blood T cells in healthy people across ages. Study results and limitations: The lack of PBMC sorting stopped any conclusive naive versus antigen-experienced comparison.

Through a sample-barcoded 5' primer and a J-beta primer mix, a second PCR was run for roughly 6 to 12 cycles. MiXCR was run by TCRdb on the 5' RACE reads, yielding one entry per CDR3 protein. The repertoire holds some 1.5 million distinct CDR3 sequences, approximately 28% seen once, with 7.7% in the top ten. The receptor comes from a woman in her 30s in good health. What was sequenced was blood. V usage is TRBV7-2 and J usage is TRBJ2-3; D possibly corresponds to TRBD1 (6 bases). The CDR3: CASSSSGVGADTQYF. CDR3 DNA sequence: TGTGCCAGCAGCTCCTCAGGGGTGGGCGCAGATACGCAGTATTTT.